This TCR beta chain was documented in a study of blood T cell repertoires in COVID-19. Profiled with immunoSEQ multiplex PCR; TCRdb holds only in-frame clones, not every one. The table shows about 210,000 clones, with about 92% occurring only once. The V and J ends lost 4 bases and 0 bases respectively, with 11 bases between them. The CDR3 runs to 15 residues. Germline loops: CDR1 SGHRS, CDR2 YFSETQ. The TCR comes from a man aged 25 to 45 with acute or convalescent COVID-19. Specimen: peripheral blood. The genes are TRBV5-1 and TRBJ2-1; no firm D call. CDR3 in amino acids: CASSRQESSYNEQFF. CDR3 nucleotide sequence: TGCGCCAGCAGCCGCCAGGAAAGCTCCTACAATGAGCAGTTCTTC.